A selection of T cell receptor beta chains follows, all from one sample in a study of OX40 agonist ivuxolimab in advanced cancers. Profiling relied on immunoSEQ multiplex PCR, and the TCRdb table lists in-frame clones only, not all of them. The sample lists 30,000 to 35,000 clones; roughly 89% were seen once. This sample comprised CD4+ or CD8+ T cells sorted from blood, obtained in a trial of the OX40 agonist ivuxolimab. These receptors all come from an adult with an advanced solid tumor such as melanoma, head and neck, liver or kidney cancer. Each CDR3 is given with its conserved first and last residue. The order of the fields is V gene, D gene, clone size, J gene, CDR3 DNA, CDR3 protein. The D gene is left open where the match is weak. Clone size is given for some rows only: seen once, a few or many times, or a class if the clone is expanded.

>TRBV2|.|.|TRBJ2-1
TGTGCCAGCAGTGAGGGTGCAGCGGTCTCCTACAATGAGCAGTTCTTC
CASSEGAAVSYNEQFF
>TRBV14|TRBD2|.|TRBJ2-1
TGTGCCAGCTCGCGACTAGCGGGAGGGAGCTCCTACAATGAGCAGTTCTTC
CASSRLAGGSSYNEQFF
>TRBV5-1|TRBD2|.|TRBJ2-7
TGCGCCAGCAGCTGGTCTAGCGGGGGTTACGAGCAGTACTTC
CASSWSSGGYEQYF
>TRBV7-3|.|.|TRBJ2-6
TGTGCCAGCAGCCCCCTGGACCTCCGGCTGGGGGCCAACGTCCTGACTTTC
CASSPLDLRLGANVLTF
>TRBV29-1|.|.|TRBJ2-1
TGCAGCGCCGGATTCCGGGACTACAATGAGCAGTTCTTC
CSAGFRDYNEQFF
>TRBV29-1|TRBD1|.|TRBJ2-7
TGCAGCGCCACGGACAGGGACAAGACCTACGAGCAGTACTTC
CSATDRDKTYEQYF
>TRBV11-2|.|.|TRBJ1-2
TGTGCCAGCAGCTTACGGGGCTACTATGGCTACACCTTC
CASSLRGYYGYTF
>TRBV7-2|.|.|TRBJ1-2
TGTGCCAGCAGCTTAGGGCCCTATGGCTACACCTTC
CASSLGPYGYTF
>TRBV5-4|.|.|TRBJ1-1
TGTGCCAGCATCGGAGGCGGCGGACCGAACACTGAAGCTTTCTTT
CASIGGGGPNTEAFF
>TRBV28|.|.|TRBJ2-1
TGTGCCAGCAGTTTAGGTGGTGAGCAGTTCTTC
CASSLGGEQFF
>TRBV6-5|.|.|TRBJ1-5
TGTGCCAGCAGTGGGAGGGGGAATCAGCCCCAGCATTTT
CASSGRGNQPQHF
>TRBV7-9|.|.|TRBJ2-7
TGTGCCAGCAGCTTAGCGTACAGCTACGAGCAGTACTTC
CASSLAYSYEQYF
>TRBV7-9|TRBD1|.|TRBJ2-6
TGTGCCAGCAGCTCCTCCGGCGACAGGGGGGTCTCTGGGGCCAACGTCCTGACTTTC
CASSSSGDRGVSGANVLTF
>TRBV11-2|TRBD1|.|TRBJ2-2
TGTGCCAGCAGCCATGGACAGGGGGCCGGGGAGCTGTTTTTT
CASSHGQGAGELFF
>TRBV19|.|.|TRBJ1-1
TGTGCCAGTAGTATAGGGAGTGGTAGCACTGAAGCTTTCTTT
CASSIGSGSTEAFF
>TRBV28|TRBD1|.|TRBJ2-7
TGTGCCAGCAGTCAAATACAGGGGGCGTACGAGCAGTACTTC
CASSQIQGAYEQYF
>TRBV27|.|.|TRBJ1-2
TGTGCCAGCAGTTTACAGGCCACCTATGGCTACACCTTC
CASSLQATYGYTF
>TRBV29-1|.|.|TRBJ1-1
TGCAGCGTGGTTGACAGGATGAACACTGAAGCTTTCTTT
CSVVDRMNTEAFF
>TRBV9|TRBD1|.|TRBJ2-3
TGTGCCAGCAGCCCCTTTGACAGGGGGGCTGATACGCAGTATTTT
CASSPFDRGADTQYF
>TRBV19|.|.|TRBJ2-7
TGTGCCAGTAGTATAGAAGCGGGTTACTACGAGCAGTACTTC
CASSIEAGYYEQYF
>TRBV4-1|.|.|TRBJ2-7
TGCGCCAGCAGCCAGGGGGAAGGAGAATGGTACGAGCAGTACTTC
CASSQGEGEWYEQYF
>TRBV7-9|TRBD2|.|TRBJ2-7
TGTGCCAGCAGCTTCAGGACTAGCGGGAGAGACGAGCAGTACTTC
CASSFRTSGRDEQYF
>TRBV14|TRBD1|.|TRBJ2-2
TGTGCCAGCAGTCATGAGGGGACAGGGCTCGTGGCCGGGGAGCTGTTTTTT
CASSHEGTGLVAGELFF
>TRBV27|TRBD1|once|TRBJ2-2
TGTGCCAGCAGCCTGTACGGGACAGGGAACACCGGGGAGCTGTTTTTT
CASSLYGTGNTGELFF
>TRBV9|TRBD2|.|TRBJ2-1
TGTGCCAGCAGCGTATCGGTAGCGGGAGGCAATGAGCAGTTCTTC
CASSVSVAGGNEQFF
>TRBV25-1|TRBD2|.|TRBJ2-7
TGTGCCAGCAGCCAACCGCGGGGGGCGAACGAGCAGTACTTC
CASSQPRGANEQYF
>TRBV9|TRBD1|.|TRBJ1-1
TGTGCCAGCAGCGTAGTTGGACAGGGGGACACTGAAGCTTTCTTT
CASSVVGQGDTEAFF
>TRBV29-1|.|.|TRBJ1-2
TGCAGCGTTGAAGGGGATTCTAACTATGGCTACACCTTC
CSVEGDSNYGYTF
>TRBV28|.|few|TRBJ1-5
TGTGCCAGCAACTTAAGGGACATCAGTCAGCCCCAGCATTTT
CASNLRDISQPQHF
>TRBV5-1|TRBD1|.|TRBJ1-1
TGCGCCAGCAGCTTGTACAGGGGAAACACTGAAGCTTTCTTT
CASSLYRGNTEAFF
>TRBV6-5|.|.|TRBJ2-1
TGTGCCAGCAGGGGCGACAGAAACAATGAGCAGTTCTTC
CASRGDRNNEQFF
>TRBV14|.|.|TRBJ1-2
TGTGCCAGCAGCCAAGGCAGGGGTATCTATGGCTACACCTTC
CASSQGRGIYGYTF
>TRBV7-9|.|.|TRBJ1-4
TGTGCCAGCAGCTTAAGAACAGCGGGACTGTTTTTT
CASSLRTAGLFF
>TRBV7-6|.|.|TRBJ1-1
TGTGCCAGCAGCTTGGAGCTACAGAACACTGAAGCTTTCTTT
CASSLELQNTEAFF
>TRBV23-1|.|.|TRBJ2-3
TGCGCCAGCAGTCATCGCTCCGCGGTCACGCAGTATTTT
CASSHRSAVTQYF
>TRBV9|TRBD1|.|TRBJ2-7
TGTGCCAGCAGCTCATCGGACAGGGAGCAGTACTTC
CASSSSDREQYF
>TRBV6-1|.|.|TRBJ2-7
TGTGCCAGCAGGACAGGACCCTACGAGCAGTACTTC
CASRTGPYEQYF
>TRBV25-1|.|.|TRBJ2-6
TGTGCCAGCAGTGGAAGGACGGTTTATGGGGCCAACGTCCTGACTTTC
CASSGRTVYGANVLTF
>TRBV19|TRBD2|once|TRBJ2-7
TGTGCCAGTAGTCGGGGGGTCGAGCAGTACTTC
CASSRGVEQYF
>TRBV6-6|.|once|TRBJ1-1
TGTGCCAGCAGTTACTCGCAGGGAGGGACTGAAGCTTTCTTT
CASSYSQGGTEAFF
>TRBV19|TRBD2|.|TRBJ2-7
TGTGCCAGTAGTATAGGCGGACTAGCCTACGAGCAGTACTTC
CASSIGGLAYEQYF
>TRBV6-1|.|once|TRBJ2-3
TGTGCCAGCAGGGAGGGCCTCAAACTCACAGATACGCAGTATTTT
CASREGLKLTDTQYF
>TRBV19|TRBD1|.|TRBJ2-5
TGTGCCAGTATAGGGGACAGCCAAGAGACCCAGTACTTC
CASIGDSQETQYF
>TRBV28|.|.|TRBJ2-5
TGTGCCAGCAGTTTATTGGCAGTCCAAGAGACCCAGTACTTC
CASSLLAVQETQYF
>TRBV28|.|.|TRBJ1-1
TGTGCCAGCAGTTCGATGCGGGCAAGTTTGAACACTGAAGCTTTCTTT
CASSSMRASLNTEAFF